This T cell receptor beta chain is drawn from a study of blood T cell repertoires in COVID-19. The wider study: Samples taken during acute and convalescent COVID-19 were collected in the United States, Italy and Spain.

This clone was observed a few times. Per the original data handling: Cell counts per sample came from amplifying reference gene primers. TCRdb's table, derived via immunoSEQ multiplex PCR, lists solely in-frame clones and lacks some. The V and J calls and the clone size are those of that table, but D and trimming were determined from the DNA. The sample holds 130,000 to 150,000 clones, 70% to 85% seen once. Germline V CDR1 and CDR2: SNHLY, FYNNEI. The CDR3 extends over 14 amino acids. The V gene end was trimmed by 7 bases and the J gene end by 4 bases; junction bases not matched to a gene: 9. Sequenced material: peripheral blood. The genes are TRBV2 and TRBJ2-7; TRBD2 matches at 8 bases. This receptor was identified in a human donor in a cohort sampled during active COVID-19. The CDR3 DNA sequence: TGTGCCAGCACGGAGGGACTAGATAGGTACGAGCAGTACTTC. It is translated as CASTEGLDRYEQYF.